These 6 T cell receptor beta chains were sequenced from one sample in a study of CD8 T cells in ankylosing spondylitis (dated by TCRdb to 2016 to 2017). Broad study findings and their caveats: A TCR beta motif of seven or eight highly homologous amino acid variants appeared characteristic of blood from ankylosing spondylitis patients.

Their cognate antigens are unknown. To prepare the library, 5' RACE was applied. Sequencing relied on an Illumina HiSeq 2500. TCRdb trimmed public reads at Q25 via fastp, called clones via MiXCR and kept in-frame beta chains. Rows are combined by CDR3 protein, so each entry shows the most common genes and DNA. This sample lists 500,000 to 650,000 distinct CDR3 sequences; less than 6% were detected once. Around 3.6% of the sample comes from the top ten. The specimen was blood, either unsorted or a sorted T cell fraction (not recorded which). These receptors were obtained from a male donor with ankylosing spondylitis.

This clonotype was seen ten or more times. The J gene is TRBJ2-7, the V gene TRBV12-3 or TRBV12-4; D tentatively reads TRBD1 or TRBD2 (5 bases each). This CDR3 has 15 amino acids. The ends were cut back, 6 bases at V and 1 base at J, with 16 bases in the middle. The CDR3 region has the DNA TGTGCCAGCAGCTCCCCAGGGCGAGGGTCCTACGAGCAGTACTTC. It encodes CASSSPGRGSYEQYF.

A few counts support this clonotype. The rearrangement joins TRBV7-6 to TRBJ2-7, with 9 nucleotides matching TRBD2. The CDR3 has 15 residues. Germline V gene data show CDR1 as SGHVS and CDR2 as FNYEAQ. Losses at the gene ends were 5 bases for V and 0 bases for J; bases not matched to a gene: 5. CDR3 bases: TGTGCCAGCAGCCAGCAGCGGGAGGTCTCCTACGAGCAGTACTTC. Translation: CASSQQREVSYEQYF.

This clonotype showed up just once. An end of the junction differs from the germline gene, which may be a read error. The rearrangement uses TRBV6-5 and TRBJ2-7; D gene ambiguous. The CDR3 runs 13 residues. The germline V gene has CDR1 MNHEY and CDR2 SVGAGI. CDR3 amino acids: CASSYSSAYEKYF. The CDR3 region has the DNA TGTGCCAGCAGTTACTCTTCGGCCTACGAGAAGTACTTC.

This clonotype was counted many times. CDR3 DNA: TGCAGTGCTAGAGATTCGAGCGGCGCAGATACGCAGTATTTT. As protein: CSARDSSGADTQYF. The chain carries TRBV20-1 and TRBJ2-3; D may be TRBD2 (5 bases). Germline CDR1 is DFQATT and CDR2 is SNEGSKA (reference sequence). Trimming took off 0 bases at V and 4 bases at J, with 11 bases between the two ends. The CDR3 consists of 14 residues.

This clonotype appeared many times. The V and J genes are TRBV7-9 and TRBJ2-7, with D hard to call. Looked up from germline, CDR1 is SEHNR and CDR2 is FQNEAQ (reference sequence). Trimming shortened V by 3 bases and J by 2 bases, and 11 bases separated the two germline ends. The CDR3 contains 14 residues. CDR3 protein: CASSFTEETYEQYF. CDR3 DNA sequence: TGTGCCAGCAGCTTCACCGAAGAAACCTACGAGCAGTACTTC. The entire variable domain, with the rest obtained from reference TRBV7-9 and TRBJ2-7, is as follows: DTGVSQNPRHKITKRGQNVTFRCDPISEHNRLYWYRQTLGQGPEFLTYFQNEAQLEKSRLLSDRFSAERPKGSFSTLEIQRTEQGDSAMYLCASSFTEETYEQYFGPGTRLTVT.

This clonotype was seen many times. This chain uses TRBV29-1 with TRBJ2-7; 7 nucleotides line up with TRBD1. There are 15 residues in the CDR3. The germline gives CDR1 SQVTM, CDR2 ANQGSEA. V shed 0 bases and J 0 bases; nucleotides not matched to a gene: 5. CDR3 residues: CSVEDGRDSSYEQYF. DNA for the CDR3: TGCAGCGTTGAAGATGGACGGGACAGCTCCTACGAGCAGTACTTC.